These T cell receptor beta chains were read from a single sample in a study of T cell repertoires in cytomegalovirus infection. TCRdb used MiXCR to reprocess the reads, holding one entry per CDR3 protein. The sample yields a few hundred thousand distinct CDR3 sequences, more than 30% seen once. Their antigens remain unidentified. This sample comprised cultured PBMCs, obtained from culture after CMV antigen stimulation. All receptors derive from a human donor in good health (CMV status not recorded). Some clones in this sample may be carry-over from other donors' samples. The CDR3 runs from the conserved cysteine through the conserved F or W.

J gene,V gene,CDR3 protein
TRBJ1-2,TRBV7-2,CASSLDQGALTF
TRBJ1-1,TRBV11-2,CASRAGGAGVRLTEAFF
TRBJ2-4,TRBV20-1,CSASSAGTSGKNIQYF
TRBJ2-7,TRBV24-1,CATSDGTSEKLYEQYF
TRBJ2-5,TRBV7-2,CASSPGGSGEETQYF
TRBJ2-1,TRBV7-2,CASTQGLAGGYNEQFF
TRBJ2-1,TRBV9,CASSVGGLGVNEQFF
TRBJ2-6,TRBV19,CASSITSRRGSGANVLTF
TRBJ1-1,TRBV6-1,CASSPDPPGNTEAFF
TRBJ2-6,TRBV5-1,CASSFIAGGPSPGANVLTF
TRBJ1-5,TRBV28,CASSSEYRPQHF
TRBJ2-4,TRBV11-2,CASSSLAGENIQYF
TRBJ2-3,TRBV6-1,CASRSESDTQYF
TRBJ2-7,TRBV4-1,CASSQQERGQGVLRQYF
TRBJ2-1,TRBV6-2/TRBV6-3,CASSTPLGQGTYNEQFF
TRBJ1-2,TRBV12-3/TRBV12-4,CASSRLRGNHDGYTF
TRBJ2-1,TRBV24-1,CATSEPATGYNEQFF
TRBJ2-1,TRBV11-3,CASSVGGLAGGRSYNEQFF
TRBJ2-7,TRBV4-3,CASSQAGIGHRKAYEQYF
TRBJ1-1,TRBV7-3,CASSVQGPGTEAFF
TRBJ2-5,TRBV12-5,CASGPGRGLAETQYF
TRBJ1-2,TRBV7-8,CASSLGGHGYTF
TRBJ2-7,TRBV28,CASRNSGSENEQYF
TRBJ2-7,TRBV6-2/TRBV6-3,CASSYPGGGYEQYF
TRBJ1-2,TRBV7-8,CASSTRVPLGYTF
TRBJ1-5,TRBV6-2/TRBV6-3,CASSYGGAGNQPQHF
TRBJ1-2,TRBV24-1,CATSRDGANYGYTF
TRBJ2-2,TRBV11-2,CASSPIGPLNTGELFF
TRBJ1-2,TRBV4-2,CASSQTTGANYGYTF
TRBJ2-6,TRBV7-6,CASSLRLGAGANVLTF
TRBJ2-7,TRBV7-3,CASSLTGDGLYEQYF
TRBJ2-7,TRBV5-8,CASSPGQHSYEQYF
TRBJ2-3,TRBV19,CASSTTGGTDTQYF
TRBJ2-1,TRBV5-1,CASSLAPGTNEQFF
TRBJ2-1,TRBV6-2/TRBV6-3,CASRDESLAGGPLRGIGQFF
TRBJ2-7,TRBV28,CASREPGQGNRYEQYF
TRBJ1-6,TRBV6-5,CASSYGRVGVDSPLHF
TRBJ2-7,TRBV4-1,CASSQGGGPQFEQYF
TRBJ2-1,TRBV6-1,CASSEPVPLYNEQFF
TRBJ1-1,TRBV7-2,CASSGALNTEAFF
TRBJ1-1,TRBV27,CASSLREGNTEAFF
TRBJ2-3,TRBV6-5,CASSYLAGGPTDTQYF
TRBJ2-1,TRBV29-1,CSGDEQFF
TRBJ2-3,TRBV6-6,CASSPRDRTTRPDTQYF
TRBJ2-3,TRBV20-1,CSARRSETDTQYF
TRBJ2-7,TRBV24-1,CATSESGSYEQYF
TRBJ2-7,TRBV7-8,CASSLAGGQAYEQYF
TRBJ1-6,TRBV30,CAWSRDSNNSPLHF
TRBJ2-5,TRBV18,CASSGDSPVYF
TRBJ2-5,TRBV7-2,CASSLVASGRGQETQYF